This T cell receptor beta chain was observed in a study of response to subunit inactivated influenza vaccine listed by TCRdb under 2018. Some background on the complete study: The study used deep quantitative T cell receptor repertoire profiling to track responses to a trivalent subunit inactivated influenza vaccine. Beyond this particular receptor, the publication reports: The authors proposed that each seasonal influenza vaccination may bring in only a limited number of new T cells.

To prepare the library, RT-PCR was applied. Reads for this sample came from an Illumina HiSeq 2500. TCRdb passed the public sequencing reads through fastp at Q25 and MiXCR, retaining productive beta sequences. Each CDR3 protein gets just one entry, which takes the most common genes and DNA from the rows behind it. This sample is represented by more than 250,000 distinct CDR3 sequences; 20% to 25% of them were singletons. The ten biggest clones cover 10% of the sample. Turning to this clonotype: The antigen this receptor binds is unknown. No much larger clone exists at a distance of one base, and base qualities are not known.

The CDR3 numbers 14 residues from cysteine through phenylalanine. Only the CDR3 DNA is retained, 42 bases long and in frame from the first base. CDR1 SGHRS and CDR2 YFSETQ were looked up in the germline V gene. Ends trimmed: V by 3 bases, J by 7 bases; bases unmatched to a gene: 5. This specimen consisted of PBMCs from blood, obtained about 19 months after vaccination. The sequence came from a man aged 45-69 years who received an inactivated influenza vaccine. Donor details come from another sample of the same person, matched by shared clones. In this chain, TRBV5-1 is recombined with TRBJ2-1; TRBD2 lines up with 9 middle nucleotides. The DNA sequence follows: TGCGCCAGCAGCTCAAATAGCGGGAGTAATGAGCAGTTCTTC. Translated, it reads CASSSNSGSNEQFF.